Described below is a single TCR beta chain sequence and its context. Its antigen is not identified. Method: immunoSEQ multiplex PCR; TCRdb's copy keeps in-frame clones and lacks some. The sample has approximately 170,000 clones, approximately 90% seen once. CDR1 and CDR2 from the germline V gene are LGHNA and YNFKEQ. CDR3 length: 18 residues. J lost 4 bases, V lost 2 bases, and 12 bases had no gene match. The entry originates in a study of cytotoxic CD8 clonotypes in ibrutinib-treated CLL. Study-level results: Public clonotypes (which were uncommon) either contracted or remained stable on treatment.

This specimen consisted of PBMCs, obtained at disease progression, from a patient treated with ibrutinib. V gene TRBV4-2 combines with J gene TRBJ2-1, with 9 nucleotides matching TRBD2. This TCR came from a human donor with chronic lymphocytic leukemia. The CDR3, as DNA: TGTGCCAGCAGCCAATTACTGAGCGGGAGGCCCGTGTACAATGAGCAGTTCTTC. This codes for CASSQLLSGRPVYNEQFF.